Sequencing of this T cell receptor beta chain was carried out in a study of blood T cell repertoires in COVID-19. At the level of the study: Specimens from acute and convalescent COVID-19 originated in the United States, Italy and Spain. T cells, B-cell-depleted T cells, or PBMCs supplied cDNA or gDNA.

This CDR3 is built from 16 residues. The junction had 15 bases not matched to a gene; V was cut back by 4 bases and J by 5 bases. Germline V gives CDR1 SGHNT, CDR2 YYREEE (reference sequence). Here immunoSEQ multiplex PCR was the method, and the copy in TCRdb shows in-frame clones only, minus some. The sample yields some 380,000 clones, around 90% seen once. Sequenced material: PBMCs or T cells enriched from blood (not recorded which). V and J are TRBV5-4 and TRBJ2-7, with TRBD1 matching over 7 bases. The clonotype originates from a woman aged 40 to 50 with acute COVID-19. CDR3 protein: CASSPVQGGAAHEQYF. The CDR3 DNA is TGTGCCAGCAGCCCGGTCCAAGGGGGCGCAGCTCACGAGCAGTACTTC.